The rows below give T cell receptor beta chains drawn from one sample of a study of cytomegalovirus exposure and HLA in healthy donors. Libraries were prepared by immunoSEQ multiplex PCR; TCRdb keeps only in-frame clonotypes and omits some of them. The sample yields approximately 220,000 clones, approximately 88% seen once. Specimen: PBMCs. These TCRs come from a boy between 2 and 10 years old in good health and CMV-seronegative. CDR3s include the opening cysteine and the closing phenylalanine or tryptophan. Some rows mark clone size as missing; the rest say once, few, many or name a class of expanded clone.

clone size: .; J gene: TRBJ2-2; V gene: TRBV2; CDR3 protein: CASSDKGAGTGELFF
clone size: .; J gene: TRBJ2-2; V gene: TRBV4-1; CDR3 protein: CASSPIGLAGGTGELFF
clone size: .; J gene: TRBJ1-2; V gene: TRBV27; CDR3 protein: CASSPRGGNYGYTF
clone size: .; J gene: TRBJ2-5; V gene: TRBV19; CDR3 protein: CASSKQGGETQYF
clone size: .; J gene: TRBJ2-5; V gene: TRBV29-1; CDR3 protein: CSGGQGQETQYF
clone size: .; J gene: TRBJ2-3; V gene: TRBV7-3; CDR3 protein: CASSSGLETDTQYF
clone size: once; J gene: TRBJ1-1; V gene: TRBV11-2; CDR3 protein: CASSLEARMNTEAFF
clone size: once; J gene: TRBJ1-4; V gene: TRBV5-4; CDR3 protein: CASSLGTGEKLFF
clone size: .; J gene: TRBJ1-4; V gene: TRBV9; CDR3 protein: CASSVEGGLNEKLFF
clone size: .; J gene: TRBJ2-3; V gene: TRBV4-2; CDR3 protein: CASSQVDGGFGDTQYF
clone size: .; J gene: TRBJ2-2; V gene: TRBV19; CDR3 protein: CASSIGRARTGELFF
clone size: .; J gene: TRBJ2-5; V gene: TRBV15; CDR3 protein: CATSREDISSTQYF
clone size: once; J gene: TRBJ1-2; V gene: TRBV13; CDR3 protein: CASSLGQGAVRYSGYTF
clone size: .; J gene: TRBJ2-1; V gene: TRBV27; CDR3 protein: CASTPGGDRNEQFF
clone size: .; J gene: TRBJ1-6; V gene: TRBV5-6; CDR3 protein: CASSLPDRDYNSPLHF
clone size: .; J gene: TRBJ2-7; V gene: TRBV2; CDR3 protein: CASSNRVSHYEQYF
clone size: .; J gene: TRBJ1-2; V gene: TRBV29-1; CDR3 protein: CSVGSLGDTF
clone size: .; J gene: TRBJ2-3; V gene: TRBV30; CDR3 protein: CASTRSGVTDTQYF
clone size: .; J gene: TRBJ2-7; V gene: TRBV6-5; CDR3 protein: CASSPGTKTYEQYF
clone size: .; J gene: TRBJ2-7; V gene: TRBV5-1; CDR3 protein: CASSYPPDEQYF
clone size: .; J gene: TRBJ2-3; V gene: TRBV29-1; CDR3 protein: CSVSGLAPDTQYF
clone size: .; J gene: TRBJ1-2; V gene: TRBV27; CDR3 protein: CASSPGQGAWGYTF
clone size: .; J gene: TRBJ2-7; V gene: TRBV13; CDR3 protein: CASSPKAGLDSYEQYF
clone size: .; J gene: TRBJ1-2; V gene: TRBV4-1; CDR3 protein: CASSQELVGSYGYTF
clone size: .; J gene: TRBJ1-2; V gene: TRBV5-3; CDR3 protein: CARSLDSNYGYTF
clone size: .; J gene: TRBJ1-2; V gene: TRBV19; CDR3 protein: CASNPDSHYGYTF
clone size: .; J gene: TRBJ2-7; V gene: TRBV5-1; CDR3 protein: CASSAEPGQTYEQYF
clone size: .; J gene: TRBJ2-2; V gene: TRBV9; CDR3 protein: CASSAGNTGELFF